The next 32 T cell receptor beta chains were all read from a single sample in a study of blood T cell repertoires in COVID-19. Some clones are missing from TCRdb's copy, which holds only in-frame ones; the method was immunoSEQ multiplex PCR. This sample yields 200,000 to 300,000 clones, of which approximately 90% are seen a single time; 0.9% to 1% belongs to the top ten. Sequencing input: peripheral blood. The receptors originated from a woman in her thirties or forties who had recovered from COVID-19.

The chain has TRBV6-5 and TRBJ1-6; D unresolved. The CDR3 consists of 15 residues. Germline assignment: CDR1 MNHEY and CDR2 SVGAGI. Trimming took 2 bases from V and 7 from J, leaving 12 bases between them. CDR3 in DNA: TGTGCCAGCAGTTACGGTGGCCACGGGAATTCACCCCTCCACTTT. Translation: CASSYGGHGNSPLHF.

The chain carries TRBV30 and TRBJ2-1; 11 nucleotides agree with TRBD2. CDR3 size: 15 residues. Looked up from germline, CDR1 is GTSNPN and CDR2 is SVGIG (reference sequence). Trimming removed 1 base from V and 7 bases from J; junction bases left unmatched: 6. CDR3: CAWSAGTSGYNEQFF. The CDR3 DNA follows: TGTGCCTGGAGTGCCGGGACTAGCGGTTATAATGAGCAGTTCTTC.

The V gene is TRBV19, the J gene TRBJ2-3; D possibly corresponds to TRBD1 (6 bases). V was trimmed by 7 bases and J by 5 bases, leaving 13 bases between them. Germline V gene lookup returns CDR1 LNHDA and CDR2 SQIVND (reference sequence). The CDR3 covers 13 residues. DNA of the CDR3: TGTGCCAGTACCGATCGAGGGGGAGATACGCAGTATTTT. Residues: CASTDRGGDTQYF.

The genes are TRBV7-9 and TRBJ1-1; maybe TRBD1 (6 bases). The CDR3 covers 15 residues. The V and J ends lost 11 bases and 1 base respectively, with 20 bases between them. CDR1 SEHNR and CDR2 FQNEAQ come from the germline V gene (reference sequence). The CDR3 DNA reads TGTGCCGCACGGGGGGCCAAGAGGGGGAACACTGAAGCTTTCTTT. Translated: CAARGAKRGNTEAFF. The full variable domain, in which reference TRBV7-9 and TRBJ1-1 provide the parts outside the CDR3, is DTGVSQNPRHKITKRGQNVTFRCDPISEHNRLYWYRQTLGQGPEFLTYFQNEAQLEKSRLLSDRFSAERPKGSFSTLEIQRTEQGDSAMYLCAARGAKRGNTEAFFGQGTRLTVV.

This clone was found once. The chain couples TRBV27 to TRBJ2-4; 13 bases align to TRBD2. The trim removed 2 bases at V and 8 bases at J, leaving 12 bases unmatched. The CDR3 spans 18 residues. Germline V gene sequence: CDR1 MNHEY, CDR2 SMNVEV (reference sequence). The DNA for the CDR3 is TGTGCCAGCAGTTTAAGGGGGGGACTAGCGGGATCAAAGGACATTCAGTACTTC. Its translation: CASSLRGGLAGSKDIQYF.

The rearrangement links TRBV3-1 (or the pseudogene TRBV3-2) to TRBJ2-5, with a tentative D call TRBD1 (6 bases). The V gene lost 5 bases and the J gene lost 5 bases, with 15 bases spanning the gap. Germline CDR1 is LGHDT and CDR2 is YNNKEL (reference sequence). There are 14 residues in the CDR3. The DNA of the CDR3 is TGTGCCAGCAGCGCCAGGGGCGCCGGGGAGACCCAGTACTTC. This encodes CASSARGAGETQYF.

The CDR3 bases are TGTGCCAGCAGTTACTCTGGAGGCCCTCCCTACGAGCAGTACTTC. Amino acid sequence: CASSYSGGPPYEQYF. The rearrangement uses TRBV6-5 and TRBJ2-7; maybe TRBD2 (5 bases). Germline CDR1 reads MNHEY; CDR2 reads SVGAGI. The V and J ends lost 0 bases and 2 bases respectively, with 11 bases between them. This CDR3 is 15 amino acids long.

The chain recombines TRBV19 with TRBJ2-2; tentative D call: TRBD2 (6 bases). The CDR3 totals 13 residues. V was clipped by 2 bases and J by 6 bases, with 7 bases between them. In germline, CDR1 is LNHDA, CDR2 SQIVND (reference sequence). The CDR3 loop reads CASSIWGAGELFF. The CDR3 DNA reads TGTGCCAGTAGTATATGGGGGGCCGGGGAGCTGTTTTTT. The full variable domain, its missing parts supplied by reference TRBV19 and TRBJ2-2, is DGGITQSPKYLFRKEGQNVTLSCEQNLNHDAMYWYRQDPGQGLRLIYYSQIVNDFQKGDIAEGYSVSREKKESFPLTVTSAQKNPTAFYLCASSIWGAGELFFGEGSRLTVL.

This clone appeared a single time. The V and J genes are TRBV6-5 and TRBJ2-5, with D uncertain. This CDR3 comprises 14 residues. CDR1 is MNHEY, CDR2 SVGAGI, per germline. The V and J ends lost 2 bases and 4 bases respectively, with 11 bases between them. The CDR3 nucleotides read TGTGCCAGCAGTTACGGTGGCTCCGCAGAGACCCAGTACTTC. Translated, it gives CASSYGGSAETQYF.

This clone was detected only once. The V call is TRBV12-3 or TRBV12-4, the J call TRBJ1-1, with a tentative D call TRBD1 (5 bases). V lost 10 bases and J 6 bases, leaving 18 bases between the germline ends. The CDR3 has 13 residues. CDR3 in DNA: TGTGCCACCGCCCTGGGGAAAGGGGCTGAAGCTTTCTTT. Amino acids: CATALGKGAEAFF.

This chain uses TRBV24-1 with TRBJ1-4; D remains ambiguous. The CDR3 is 14 residues long. CDR1 KGHDR and CDR2 SFDVKD come from the germline V gene. Trimming took off 5 bases at V and 0 bases at J, with 6 bases between the two ends. In DNA form, the CDR3 reads TGTGCCACCAGTGGAGGCACAACTAATGAAAAACTGTTTTTT. Its protein product is CATSGGTTNEKLFF.

CDR3 in amino acids: CASSQDPAARGGYTF. The CDR3, as DNA: TGTGCCAGCAGCCAAGATCCGGCGGCGCGGGGTGGCTACACCTTC. The chain recombines TRBV3-1 (or the pseudogene TRBV3-2) with TRBJ1-2, with unresolved D. The CDR3 contains 15 residues. Germline CDR1 is LGHDT and CDR2 is YNNKEL (reference sequence). Trimming removed 0 bases at V and 7 bases at J, with 15 bases between.

This chain joins TRBV30 and TRBJ2-7; a weak D match, TRBD1 (6 bases). The V gene lost 3 bases and the J gene lost 4 bases, with 16 bases spanning the gap. CDR1 GTSNPN and CDR2 SVGIG come from the germline V gene (reference sequence). The CDR3 runs 14 residues. In DNA form, the CDR3 reads TGTGCCTGGAGAGACTACAGGGCCCCATACGAGCAGTACTTC. This translates into CAWRDYRAPYEQYF.

V gene TRBV19 combines with J gene TRBJ1-1; D is possibly TRBD1 (6 bases). Germline CDR1 and CDR2: LNHDA and SQIVND (reference sequence). This CDR3 region has 15 residues. Trimming shortened V by 5 bases and J by 5 bases, and 18 bases separated the two germline ends. CDR3 sequence (DNA): TGTGCCAGTAGTTCCGAGACAGGTTGGAGGACTGAAGCTTTCTTT. Protein product: CASSSETGWRTEAFF.

With regard to this clone: This sample includes further DNA sequences coding for the same CDR3. The chain joins TRBV7-9 to TRBJ1-4; no clear D. This CDR3 has 15 amino acids. The ends were cut back, 1 base at V and 7 bases at J, with 13 bases in the middle. The germline V gene encodes CDR1 SEHNR and CDR2 FQNEAQ (reference sequence). The CDR3 region is CASSLDLGAGEKLFF. CDR3 coding DNA: TGTGCCAGCAGCTTAGACCTGGGCGCGGGTGAAAAACTGTTTTTT.

This chain connects TRBV12-3 or TRBV12-4 to TRBJ2-1; the D is unclear. V lost 6 bases and J lost 6, with 9 bases in between. CDR3 length equals 12 residues. Here the CDR3 DNA reads TGTGCCAGCAGCTACCGAGGCAATGAGCAGTTCTTC. It encodes CASSYRGNEQFF.

V gene TRBV11-2 combines with J gene TRBJ2-7, with 7 nucleotides matching TRBD2. The CDR3 spans 16 residues. Germline CDR1 is SGHAT and CDR2 is FQNNGV. J was trimmed by 0 bases and V by 5 bases; bases with no gene match: 10. The CDR3 DNA follows: TGTGCCAGCAGCGGGGGGGTTAGCGGTAGCTCCTACGAGCAGTACGTC. As protein: CASSGGVSGSSYEQYV.

The CDR3: CSVPARPRGQYF. In DNA, the CDR3 is TGCAGCGTCCCGGCCCGACCCCGGGGGCAGTACTTC. The rearrangement uses TRBV29-1 and TRBJ2-7; possibly TRBD2 for D (5 bases). V was pared by 6 bases and J by 9 bases, with 18 bases between. Germline V gene lookup returns CDR1 SQVTM and CDR2 ANQGSEA. This CDR3 comprises 12 residues.

The V and J genes are TRBV4-1 and TRBJ2-1; 13 bases fit TRBD2. CDR3 length equals 19 residues. Germline loops: CDR1 MGHRA, CDR2 YSYEKL. With V trimmed by 1 base and J by 8 bases, 14 bases remained unmatched. The CDR3 reads CASSQGPGTSGTVRDEQFF. Written as DNA, the CDR3 is TGCGCCAGCAGCCAAGGACCAGGGACTAGCGGGACGGTTAGGGATGAGCAGTTCTTC.

This chain links TRBV6-5 with TRBJ2-6; no firm D call. The germline gives CDR1 MNHEY, CDR2 SVGAGI. The V end lost 5 bases, the J end lost 1 base, and 9 bases lay between the germline ends. This CDR3 has 15 amino acids. The CDR3 region has the DNA TGTGCCAGCAGTCAAAGCCCTTCTGGGGCCAACGTCCTGACTTTC. It is translated as CASSQSPSGANVLTF.

Only one count was recorded for this clone. The rearrangement joins TRBV7-2 to TRBJ1-1; TRBD1 aligns across 8 bases. Germline V gives CDR1 SGHTA, CDR2 FQGNSA. Losses at the gene ends were 1 base for V and 7 bases for J; bases not matched to a gene: 11. CDR3 length equals 16 residues. The CDR3 sequence: CASSLGDRPTIYEAFF. The CDR3, as DNA: TGTGCCAGCAGCTTAGGGGACAGGCCCACGATCTATGAAGCTTTCTTT.

This clone was seen a few times. V usage is TRBV7-9 and J usage is TRBJ1-6; 9 nucleotides match TRBD1. Germline CDR1 is SEHNR and CDR2 is FQNEAQ (reference sequence). The CDR3 runs 14 residues. The V gene end was trimmed by 5 bases and the J gene end by 9 bases; junction bases not matched to a gene: 5. This chain's CDR3 is CASSRDRVGSPLHF. The CDR3 nucleotides read TGTGCCAGCAGCCGGGACAGGGTGGGTTCACCCCTCCACTTT.

This clone has only one observation. The chain has TRBV7-2 and TRBJ2-7; perhaps TRBD2 as D (6 bases). Between the trimmed V and J ends, which lost 7 bases and 3 bases, there was a span of 19 bases. The CDR3 length is 15 residues. The germline CDR1 and CDR2 sequences are SGHTA and FQGNSA. The CDR3: CASNPAGPGNYEQYF. The CDR3 coding sequence is TGTGCCAGCAACCCCGCGGGGCCGGGGAACTACGAGCAGTACTTC.

This sequence joins TRBV4-1 and TRBJ2-2, with D possibly being TRBD1 (6 bases). CDR3 length: 16 amino acids. Germline V gene lookup returns CDR1 MGHRA and CDR2 YSYEKL. V was shortened by 1 base and J by 0 bases, with 9 bases between the two germline ends. Here the CDR3 DNA reads TGCGCCAGCAGCCAAGGGGGGCACCCGAACACCGGGGAGCTGTTTTTT. It yields the protein CASSQGGHPNTGELFF.

In this sample, this clone turned up once. V and J are TRBV19 and TRBJ1-1; 8 bases map to TRBD1. The V and J ends lost 10 bases and 1 base, in that order; junction bases with no gene match: 5. This CDR3 spans 13 amino acids. From germline, CDR1 is LNHDA and CDR2 SQIVND (reference sequence). The DNA of the CDR3 is TGTGCCACCCAACAGGGGGGGAACACTGAAGCTTTCTTT. It specifies CATQQGGNTEAFF.

The chain links TRBV7-2 to TRBJ1-2, with D maybe TRBD1 (6 bases). Trimming pared 1 base from V and 4 bases from J, leaving 13 bases between. Germline V lookup: CDR1 SGHTA, CDR2 FQGNSA. This CDR3 is built from 15 residues. The CDR3, as DNA: TGTGCCAGCAGCTTAGTCCCCCGGGACACCTATGGCTACACCTTC. It codes for CASSLVPRDTYGYTF.

This sequence joins TRBV5-1 and TRBJ2-3; 8 bases line up with TRBD1. CDR1 SGHRS and CDR2 YFSETQ come from the germline V gene. After removal of 0 bases from V and 4 bases from J, the junction contained 4 bases not matched to a gene. The CDR3 loop spans 15 amino acids. DNA of the CDR3: TGCGCCAGCAGCTTGGCACTGACAGGGGCAGATACGCAGTATTTT. Residues: CASSLALTGADTQYF.

The chain uses TRBV7-9 and TRBJ2-1; TRBD2 aligns across 14 bases. Looked up from germline, CDR1 is SEHNR and CDR2 is FQNEAQ (reference sequence). J was trimmed by 5 bases and V by 1 base; bases with no gene match: 1. This CDR3 has 16 residues. The CDR3 DNA sequence: TGTGCCAGCAGCTTAGGACTAGCGGGAGGGGACAATGAGCAGTTCTTC. Residues: CASSLGLAGGDNEQFF. The variable domain in full, with the rest retrieved from reference TRBV7-9 and TRBJ2-1, is DTGVSQNPRHKITKRGQNVTFRCDPISEHNRLYWYRQTLGQGPEFLTYFQNEAQLEKSRLLSDRFSAERPKGSFSTLEIQRTEQGDSAMYLCASSLGLAGGDNEQFFGPGTRLTVL.

This clone appeared a few times. The rearrangement uses TRBV2 and TRBJ2-1; 9 bases fit TRBD1. Trimming at V came to 6 bases and at J to 3 bases, leaving 6 bases not matched to a gene. CDR1 is SNHLY and CDR2 is FYNNEI in the germline V gene. CDR3 length: 15 amino acids. The CDR3 here is CASSGGTGRYNEQFF. The CDR3 nucleotides are TGTGCCAGCAGCGGAGGGACAGGGCGCTACAATGAGCAGTTCTTC. The full variable domain, with the rest looked up from reference TRBV2 and TRBJ2-1, is EPEVTQTPSHQVTQMGQEVILRCVPISNHLYFYWYRQILGQKVEFLVSFYNNEISEKSEIFDDQFSVERPDGSNFTLKIRSTKLEDSAMYFCASSGGTGRYNEQFFGPGTRLTVL.

This clone was seen a few times. The limits of the CDR3 on the DNA are not certain, so only TCRdb's listed CDR3 is given. The chain carries TRBV21-1 and TRBJ1-5. TRBV21-1 is a pseudogene. The CDR3 has 16 amino acids, counting both end residues. The CDR3 reads CASSRPVGAGNQPQHF.

The chain couples TRBV9 to TRBJ2-5, with a possible D match to TRBD1 (6 bases). Between the trimmed V and J ends, which lost 4 bases and 7 bases, there was a span of 17 bases. The germline V gene encodes CDR1 SGDLS and CDR2 YYNGEE. This CDR3 is built from 14 residues. The CDR3 DNA reads TGTGCCAGCAGCCCAGTGGGGGCCGGCGGGACCCAGTACTTC. Its translation: CASSPVGAGGTQYF.

This clone appeared a few times. The V call is TRBV30, the J call TRBJ2-1; weak D call: TRBD2 (6 bases). Between the trimmed V and J ends, which lost 2 bases and 1 base, there was a span of 18 bases. Germline V lookup: CDR1 GTSNPN, CDR2 SVGIG (reference sequence). CDR3 length: 17 residues. In nucleotides, the CDR3 is TGTGCCTGGAGTCCCGCGGGCGGGATAGAGTCCTACAATGAGCAGTTCTTC. Its protein is CAWSPAGGIESYNEQFF.